This TCR beta chain was profiled in a study of blood T cell repertoires in COVID-19 (dated by TCRdb to 2020 to 2022). With respect to the entire study: Samples from collaborators originated in the United States, Italy and Spain and spanned both the acute and convalescent phases of COVID-19. The sample metadata nearly always contained a de-identified subject ID, COVID-19 status, age in years and sex. Where available, HLA class I and class II types were obtained from metadata supplied by the sample provider rather than from assay-based typing. The samples were drawn from the first 160 participants of the ongoing ImmuneRACE study and from over 950 subjects provided by 6 global collaborators. A freely available public database, intended as a resource for researchers studying the immune response to SARS-CoV-2, is where the repertoires were released. The prospective study material was composed of cDNA or gDNA derived from T cells, B-cell-depleted T cells, or PBMCs. The dataset comprised deeply sampled blood TCRbeta repertoires from subjects exposed to, actively infected with, or recovered from COVID-19.

TCRbeta CDR3 regions were amplified from genomic DNA using the immunoSEQ Assay, a bias-controlled multiplex PCR. The paper's processing steps were these. Nucleated cell counts per sample were estimated from amplification of reference gene primers within the assay. To quantify the absolute abundance of each unique TCRbeta CDR3 rearrangement, sequence reads were collapsed and filtered. Productive Simpson clonality was computed per sample as the square root of Simpson's diversity index over productive rearrangements. What TCRdb holds here is the immuneACCESS table cut down to in-frame rearrangements. Part of the clones is not present; checked against another copy, under half of the missing clones reflect an unresolved V gene, and the others are unexplained. The D gene and trimming were derived from the DNA, and the V and J assignments and clone size from that table. Present in this sample are around 130,000 clones, around 90% of which were seen just once. Of the sample, less than 6.5% falls within the top ten clones.

The collaborating institutions used their own protocols to collect whole blood in K2EDTA tubes. Collaborator samples were shipped for TCRbeta analysis as frozen whole blood, isolated PBMCs, or DNA extracted from either sample type. Overall study outcomes, separate from this receptor: How much clinical and demographic metadata was included differed by source and by participant, and the metadata was provided uncurated.

As for this clone: No cognate antigen has been identified for it. No base quality information exists; no much larger clone differs at one position.

The sequenced sample consisted of peripheral blood. The receptor's source is a human donor in a cohort sampled during active COVID-19.

The DNA is TGTGCCACCTCCCCGGGCGCCGGGGGGCCGGATACGCAGTATTTT. Its protein reads: CATSPGAGGPDTQYF. The sequence is built from TRBV24-1 and TRBJ2-3; TRBD2 is possibly the D segment (7 matching bases). CDR1 is given as KGHDR and CDR2 as SFDVKD, both from the germline V gene. The CDR3 holds 15 amino acids from the cysteine to the phenylalanine. Only CDR3 DNA is held: 45 bases, read in frame from base 1. The junction carries 21 bases between V and J, which are trimmed by 9 bases and 6 bases respectively.